The TCR beta chain described here comes from a study of OX40 agonist ivuxolimab in advanced cancers. This clone was picked up a small number of times. The antigen remains undetermined. Excluded were patients having autoimmune disease history or systemic immunosuppression. Study-wide results and limits: Compared with CD4+, CD8+ T cells on average had more expanded clones.

Trimming stripped 4 bases from V and 5 bases from J, with 15 bases between. The CDR3 sequence is 15 residues long. The germline gives CDR1 SGHTA, CDR2 FQGTGA. Repertoires were generated with immunoSEQ multiplex PCR, while TCRdb's copy carries only in-frame clones and drops some. The sample lists 43,000 or so clones, roughly three quarters occurring once. The specimen was CD4+ or CD8+ T cells sorted from blood, collected in a trial of the OX40 agonist ivuxolimab. The rearrangement joins TRBV7-3 to TRBJ2-1; weak D call: TRBD2 (6 bases). This sequence originates from an adult with an advanced solid tumor such as melanoma, head and neck, liver or kidney cancer. CDR3 in DNA: TGTGCCAGCAGCTCCGGGACTGCCCGGAACAATGAGCAGTTCTTC. It is translated as CASSSGTARNNEQFF.